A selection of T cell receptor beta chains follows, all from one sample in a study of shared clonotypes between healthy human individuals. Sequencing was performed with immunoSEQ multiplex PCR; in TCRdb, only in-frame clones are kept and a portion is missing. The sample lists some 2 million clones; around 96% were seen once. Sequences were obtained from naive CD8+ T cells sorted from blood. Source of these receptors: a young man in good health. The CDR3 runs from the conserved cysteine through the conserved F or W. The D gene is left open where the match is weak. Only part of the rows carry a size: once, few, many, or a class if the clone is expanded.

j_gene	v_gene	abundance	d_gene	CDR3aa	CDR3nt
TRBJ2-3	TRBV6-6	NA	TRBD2	CASSYASGGTDTQYF	TGTGCCAGCAGTTACGCCAGCGGGGGCACAGATACGCAGTATTTT
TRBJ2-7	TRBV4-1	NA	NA	CASSQEVGSYEQYF	TGCGCCAGCAGCCAAGAGGTGGGATCCTACGAGCAGTACTTC
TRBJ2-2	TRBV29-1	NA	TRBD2	CSVDPSGGDTGELFF	TGCAGCGTTGATCCCAGCGGGGGGGACACCGGGGAGCTGTTTTTT
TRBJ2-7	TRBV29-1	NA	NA	CSVVGLDSSYEQYF	TGCAGCGTTGTTGGGCTGGACAGCTCCTACGAGCAGTACTTC
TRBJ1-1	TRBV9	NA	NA	CASSVHVPLRTEAFF	TGTGCCAGCAGCGTCCATGTCCCTCTGAGAACTGAAGCTTTCTTT
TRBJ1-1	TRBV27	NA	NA	CANWGRVNTEAFF	TGTGCCAACTGGGGGCGGGTGAACACTGAAGCTTTCTTT
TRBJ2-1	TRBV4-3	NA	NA	CASSQDRAGGPYNEQFF	TGCGCCAGCAGCCAAGATCGGGCAGGAGGCCCCTACAATGAGCAGTTCTTC
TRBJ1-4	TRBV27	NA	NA	CASRPGTSTNEKLFF	TGTGCCAGCAGGCCAGGGACATCAACTAATGAAAAACTGTTTTTT
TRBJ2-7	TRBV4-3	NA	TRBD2	CASSQGGGSGYEQYF	TGCGCCAGCAGCCAAGGAGGCGGGAGTGGGTACGAGCAGTACTTC
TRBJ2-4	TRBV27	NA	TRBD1	CASTPRDRRIQYF	TGTGCCAGCACCCCGAGGGACAGGCGTATTCAGTACTTC
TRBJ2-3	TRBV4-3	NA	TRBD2	CASSQEKLAEGLRDTQYF	TGCGCCAGCAGCCAGGAAAAACTAGCGGAGGGCCTCAGAGATACGCAGTATTTT
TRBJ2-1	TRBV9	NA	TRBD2	CASGPGGSYNEQFF	TGTGCCAGCGGGCCGGGAGGGTCCTACAATGAGCAGTTCTTC
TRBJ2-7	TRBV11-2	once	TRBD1	CASSLGQGAYEQYF	TGTGCCAGCAGCTTAGGACAGGGCGCCTACGAGCAGTACTTC
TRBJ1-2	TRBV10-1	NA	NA	CASSESQWGAGQYHGYTF	TGCGCCAGCAGTGAGTCGCAGTGGGGGGCAGGGCAGTATCATGGCTACACCTTC
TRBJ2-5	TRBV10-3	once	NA	CAISDEAGYGQETQYF	TGTGCCATCAGTGACGAGGCAGGGTATGGCCAAGAGACCCAGTACTTC
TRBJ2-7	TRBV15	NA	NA	CATSRGEGAQSF	TGTGCCACCAGCAGAGGGGAGGGGGCGCAGTCTTTC
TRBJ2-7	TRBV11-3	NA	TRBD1	CASSYGQGYEQYF	TGTGCCAGCAGCTATGGACAGGGGTACGAGCAGTACTTC
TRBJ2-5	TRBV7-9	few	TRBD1	CASSPRDSQETQYF	TGTGCCAGCAGCCCCCGGGACAGCCAAGAGACCCAGTACTTC
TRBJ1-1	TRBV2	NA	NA	CASSVNREVTEAFF	TGTGCCAGCAGTGTGAACAGGGAGGTGACTGAAGCTTTCTTT
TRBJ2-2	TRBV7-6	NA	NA	CASGRTNTGELFF	TGTGCCAGCGGACGTACGAACACCGGGGAGCTGTTTTTT
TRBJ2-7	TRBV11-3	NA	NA	CASILPRDWTAGGSYEQYF	TGTGCCAGCATCCTCCCCCGGGACTGGACAGCTGGGGGGTCCTACGAGCAGTACTTC
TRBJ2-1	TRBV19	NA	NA	CASSPAEGYEQFF	TGTGCCAGTAGTCCAGCAGAGGGGTATGAGCAGTTCTTC
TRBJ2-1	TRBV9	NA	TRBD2	CASSSGGADEQFF	TGTGCCAGCAGCTCCGGGGGGGCAGATGAGCAGTTCTTC
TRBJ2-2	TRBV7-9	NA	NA	CASNSSWAGELFF	TGTGCCAGCAACTCCTCCTGGGCCGGGGAGCTGTTTTTT
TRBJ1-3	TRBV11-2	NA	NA	CASSLGTGNTIYF	TGTGCCAGCAGCCTTGGGACGGGAAACACCATATATTTT
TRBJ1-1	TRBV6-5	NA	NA	CASSYSFENTEAFF	TGTGCCAGCAGTTACTCGTTCGAGAACACTGAAGCTTTCTTT
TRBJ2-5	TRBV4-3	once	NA	CASSQVAGGEETQYF	TGCGCCAGCAGCCAAGTGGCAGGGGGGGAGGAGACCCAGTACTTC